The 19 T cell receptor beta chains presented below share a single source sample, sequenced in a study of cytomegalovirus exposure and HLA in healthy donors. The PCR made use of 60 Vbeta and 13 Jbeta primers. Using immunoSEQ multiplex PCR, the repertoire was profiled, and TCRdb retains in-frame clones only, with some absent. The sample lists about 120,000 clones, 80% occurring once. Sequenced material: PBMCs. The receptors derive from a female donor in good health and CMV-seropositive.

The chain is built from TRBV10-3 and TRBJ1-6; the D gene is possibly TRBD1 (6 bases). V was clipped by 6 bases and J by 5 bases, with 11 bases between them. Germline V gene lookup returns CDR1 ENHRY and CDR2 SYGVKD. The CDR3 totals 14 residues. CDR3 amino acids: CAIRMDRNNSPLHF. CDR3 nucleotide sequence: TGTGCCATCAGGATGGACAGAAATAATTCACCCCTCCACTTT.

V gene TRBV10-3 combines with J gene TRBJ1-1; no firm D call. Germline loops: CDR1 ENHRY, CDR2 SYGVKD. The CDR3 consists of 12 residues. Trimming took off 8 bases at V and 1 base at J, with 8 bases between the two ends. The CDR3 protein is CAIGAANTEAFF. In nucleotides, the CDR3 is TGTGCCATCGGAGCAGCGAACACTGAAGCTTTCTTT.

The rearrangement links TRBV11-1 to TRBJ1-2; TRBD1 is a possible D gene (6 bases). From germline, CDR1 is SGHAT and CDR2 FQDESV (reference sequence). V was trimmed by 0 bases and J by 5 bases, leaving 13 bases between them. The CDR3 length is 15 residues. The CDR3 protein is CASSLAPGTPYGYTF. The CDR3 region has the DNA TGTGCCAGCAGCTTAGCGCCCGGGACACCTTATGGCTACACCTTC.

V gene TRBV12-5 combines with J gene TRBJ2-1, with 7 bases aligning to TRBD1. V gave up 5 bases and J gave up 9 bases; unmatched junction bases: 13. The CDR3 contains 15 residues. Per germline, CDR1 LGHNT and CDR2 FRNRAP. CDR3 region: CASGTDWTGFGEQFF. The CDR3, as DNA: TGTGCTAGTGGTACCGACTGGACAGGTTTCGGTGAGCAGTTCTTC.

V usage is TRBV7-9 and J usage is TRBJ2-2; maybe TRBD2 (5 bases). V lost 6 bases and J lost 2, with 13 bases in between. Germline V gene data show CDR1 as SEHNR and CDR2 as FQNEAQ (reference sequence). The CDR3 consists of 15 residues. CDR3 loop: CASSRSSINTGELFF. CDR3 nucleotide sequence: TGTGCCAGCAGTCGATCTAGCATTAACACCGGGGAGCTGTTTTTT. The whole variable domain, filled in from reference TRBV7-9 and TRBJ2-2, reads DTGVSQNPRHKITKRGQNVTFRCDPISEHNRLYWYRQTLGQGPEFLTYFQNEAQLEKSRLLSDRFSAERPKGSFSTLEIQRTEQGDSAMYLCASSRSSINTGELFFGEGSRLTVL.

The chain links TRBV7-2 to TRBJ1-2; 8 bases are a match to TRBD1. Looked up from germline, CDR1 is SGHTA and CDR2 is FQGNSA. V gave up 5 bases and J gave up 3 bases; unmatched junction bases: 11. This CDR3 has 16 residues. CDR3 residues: CASSRTGSRLDYGYTF. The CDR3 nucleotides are TGTGCCAGCAGCCGGACAGGGAGCCGACTTGACTATGGCTACACCTTC.

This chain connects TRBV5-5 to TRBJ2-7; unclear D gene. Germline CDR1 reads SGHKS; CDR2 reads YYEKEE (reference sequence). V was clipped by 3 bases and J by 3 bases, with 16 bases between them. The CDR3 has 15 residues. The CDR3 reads CASSSLANNFYEQYF. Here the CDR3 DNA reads TGTGCCAGCAGCTCGTTAGCTAATAATTTCTACGAGCAGTACTTC.

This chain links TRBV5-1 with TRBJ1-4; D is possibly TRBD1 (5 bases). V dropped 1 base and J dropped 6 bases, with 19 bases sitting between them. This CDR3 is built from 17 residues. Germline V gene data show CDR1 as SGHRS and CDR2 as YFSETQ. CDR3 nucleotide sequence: TGCGCCAGCAGCTTGTATTCGGGGCCACCGGGAGATGAAAAACTGTTTTTT. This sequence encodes CASSLYSGPPGDEKLFF.

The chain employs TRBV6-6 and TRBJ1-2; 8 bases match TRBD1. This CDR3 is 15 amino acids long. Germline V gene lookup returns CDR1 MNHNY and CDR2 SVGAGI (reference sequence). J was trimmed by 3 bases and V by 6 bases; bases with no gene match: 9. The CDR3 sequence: CASREGTGRDYGYTF. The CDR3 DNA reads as TGTGCCAGCAGGGAGGGGACAGGCCGGGACTATGGCTACACCTTC.

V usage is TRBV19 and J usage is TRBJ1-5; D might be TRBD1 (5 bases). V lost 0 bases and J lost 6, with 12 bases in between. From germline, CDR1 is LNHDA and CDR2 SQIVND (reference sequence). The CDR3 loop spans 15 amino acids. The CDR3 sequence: CASSIDSGNFQPQHF. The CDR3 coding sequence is TGTGCCAGTAGTATAGACTCAGGGAACTTTCAGCCCCAGCATTTT.

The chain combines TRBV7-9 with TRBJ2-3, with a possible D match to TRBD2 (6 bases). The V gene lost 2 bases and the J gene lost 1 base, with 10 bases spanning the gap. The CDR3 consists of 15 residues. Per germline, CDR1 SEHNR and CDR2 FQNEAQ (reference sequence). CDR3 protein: CASSLRASGTDTQYF. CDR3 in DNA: TGTGCCAGCAGCTTAAGGGCTAGCGGCACAGATACGCAGTATTTT.

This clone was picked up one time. CDR3 in DNA: TGTGCCAGCAGTTTATCGCTGGACAACGACTACACCTTC. Translating it yields CASSLSLDNDYTF. The rearrangement uses TRBV27 and TRBJ1-2, with D possibly being TRBD1 (5 bases). Trimming took off 0 bases at V and 10 bases at J, with 12 bases between the two ends. CDR1 is MNHEY, CDR2 SMNVEV, per germline (reference sequence). CDR3 length equals 13 residues.

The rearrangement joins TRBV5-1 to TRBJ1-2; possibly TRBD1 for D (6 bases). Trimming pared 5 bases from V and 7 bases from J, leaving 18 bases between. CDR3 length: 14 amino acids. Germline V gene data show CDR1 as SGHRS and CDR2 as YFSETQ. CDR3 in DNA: TGCGCCAGCAGTAATTCTCTACAGGGTGCTGGCTACACCTTC. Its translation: CASSNSLQGAGYTF.

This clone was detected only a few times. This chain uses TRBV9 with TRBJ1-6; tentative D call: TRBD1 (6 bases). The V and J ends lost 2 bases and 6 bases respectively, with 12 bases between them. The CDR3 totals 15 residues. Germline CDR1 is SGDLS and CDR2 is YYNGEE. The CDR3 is CASSVNQGLNSPLHF. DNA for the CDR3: TGTGCCAGCAGCGTTAATCAGGGGCTTAATTCACCCCTCCACTTT.

CDR3 region: CASSLRQGRGYTEAFF. In DNA form, the CDR3 reads TGTGCCAGCAGTTTGCGGCAGGGCAGGGGATACACTGAAGCTTTCTTT. The rearrangement links TRBV28 to TRBJ1-1; TRBD1 might be the D (6 bases). Per the germline V gene, CDR1 is MDHEN and CDR2 is SYDVKM. The CDR3 covers 16 residues. V was clipped by 3 bases and J by 3 bases, with 17 bases between them.

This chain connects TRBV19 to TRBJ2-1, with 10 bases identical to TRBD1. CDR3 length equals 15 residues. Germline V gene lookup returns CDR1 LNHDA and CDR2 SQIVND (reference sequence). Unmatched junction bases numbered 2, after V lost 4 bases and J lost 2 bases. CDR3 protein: CASSKDRGAYNEQFF. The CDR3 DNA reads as TGTGCCAGTAGTAAGGACAGGGGGGCCTACAATGAGCAGTTCTTC.

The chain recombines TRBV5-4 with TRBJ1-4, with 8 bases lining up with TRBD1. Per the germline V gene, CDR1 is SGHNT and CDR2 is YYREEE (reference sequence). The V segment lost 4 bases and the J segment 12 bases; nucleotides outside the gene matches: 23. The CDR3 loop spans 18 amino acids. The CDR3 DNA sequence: TGTGCCAGCAGCGAGAGACCCACAGGGGGGACACTCTTGAGCGAACTGTTTTTT. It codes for CASSERPTGGTLLSELFF.

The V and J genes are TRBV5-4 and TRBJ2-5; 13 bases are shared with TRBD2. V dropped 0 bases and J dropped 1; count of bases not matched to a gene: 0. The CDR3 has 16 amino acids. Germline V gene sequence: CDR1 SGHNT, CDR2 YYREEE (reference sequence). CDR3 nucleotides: TGTGCCAGCAGCTTGGGGACTAGCGGGGGCCAAGAGACCCAGTACTTC. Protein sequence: CASSLGTSGGQETQYF.

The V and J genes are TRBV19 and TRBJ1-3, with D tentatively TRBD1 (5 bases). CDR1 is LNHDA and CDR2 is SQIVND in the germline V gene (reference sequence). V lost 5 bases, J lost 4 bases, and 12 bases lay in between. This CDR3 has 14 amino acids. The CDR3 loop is CASSGPGEGNTIYF. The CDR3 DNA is TGTGCCAGTAGTGGTCCGGGGGAAGGAAACACCATATATTTT.